Listed here are 20 T cell receptor beta chains from one sample, sequenced in a study of blood T cell repertoires in COVID-19. TCRdb keeps only in-frame clones here, not all; method: immunoSEQ multiplex PCR. The profile covers about 110,000 clones, with about 80% appearing a single time and 4% to 4.5% taken by the ten largest. Sequencing was performed on peripheral blood. The receptors originated from a woman between 65 and 79 years old with acute or convalescent COVID-19.

The chain carries TRBV5-1 and TRBJ2-6; D ambiguous. The CDR3 consists of 17 residues. CDR1 is SGHRS and CDR2 is YFSETQ in the germline V gene. V was shortened by 7 bases and J by 4 bases, with 21 bases between the two germline ends. The CDR3 sequence is CASGVTKPTPGANVLTF. The DNA for the CDR3 is TGCGCCAGCGGAGTCACGAAGCCCACGCCCGGGGCCAACGTCCTGACTTTC. Full variable domain (remainder filled in from reference TRBV5-1 and TRBJ2-6): KAGVTQTPRYLIKTRGQQVTLSCSPISGHRSVSWYQQTPGQGLQFLFEYFSETQRNKGNFPGRFSGRQFSNSRSEMNVSTLELGDSALYLCASGVTKPTPGANVLTFGAGSRLTVL.

This sequence joins TRBV5-5 and TRBJ2-2; D call uncertain. This CDR3 region has 13 residues. Germline V CDR1 and CDR2: SGHKS, YYEKEE (reference sequence). Deletions cut 0 bases from V and 8 bases from J, with 8 bases between. This chain's CDR3 is CASSLVSVGELFF. The CDR3 nucleotides read TGTGCCAGCAGCTTGGTTTCTGTTGGGGAGCTGTTTTTT.

CDR3 in amino acids: CASSFAGGASGNTIYF. The CDR3 DNA follows: TGTGCCAGCAGTTTTGCAGGGGGCGCTTCTGGAAACACCATATATTTT. This sequence joins TRBV28 and TRBJ1-3, with TRBD1 matching 8 bases. With V trimmed by 3 bases and J by 1 base, 5 bases remained unmatched. Germline loops: CDR1 MDHEN, CDR2 SYDVKM. This CDR3 has 16 amino acids.

In its sample, this clone was seen a few times. The chain couples TRBV2 to TRBJ2-1, with D possibly TRBD1 on 5 matching bases. This CDR3 has 11 residues. The V end lost 2 bases, the J end lost 15 bases, and 11 bases lay between the germline ends. Germline-derived CDR1 and CDR2 are SNHLY and FYNNEI. DNA for the CDR3: TGTGCCAGCAGTGAATCCAGGGCTCCGTTCTTC. Translated, it gives CASSESRAPFF. Together with reference TRBV2 and TRBJ2-1, the CDR3 gives the full variable domain: EPEVTQTPSHQVTQMGQEVILRCVPISNHLYFYWYRQILGQKVEFLVSFYNNEISEKSEIFDDQFSVERPDGSNFTLKIRSTKLEDSAMYFCASSESRAPFFGPGTRLTVL.

There are a few counts of this clone. The V gene is TRBV20-1, the J gene TRBJ2-7, with 11 bases identical to TRBD2. The CDR3 is 15 amino acids. The germline gives CDR1 DFQATT, CDR2 SNEGSKA (reference sequence). J gave up 5 bases and V 3 bases, and 9 bases lay outside the gene matches. The CDR3 nucleotides are TGCAGTGCTAGTAGCGGGAGGGACTTAAAGGACGAGCAGTACTTC. Translating it yields CSASSGRDLKDEQYF.

CDR3 nucleotides: TGTGCCAGCAGCTTGGGCAGCGGGGGGTCCACAGATACGCAGTATTTT. Translating it yields CASSLGSGGSTDTQYF. The chain links TRBV5-6 to TRBJ2-3; TRBD2 matches at 9 bases. This CDR3 has 16 amino acids. V lost 0 bases to trimming and J lost 2 bases; unmatched junction nucleotides: 4. Germline loops: CDR1 SGHDT, CDR2 YYEEEE.

This clone was seen only a few times. V usage is TRBV13 and J usage is TRBJ1-1; 9 nucleotides agree with TRBD1. This CDR3 spans 15 amino acids. Unmatched junction bases numbered 15, after V lost 6 bases and J lost 10 bases. The germline gives CDR1 PRHDT, CDR2 FYEKMQ (reference sequence). This CDR3 is CASSRYGTGRLGAFF. DNA for the CDR3: TGTGCCAGCAGTCGGTACGGGACAGGGAGGCTTGGAGCTTTCTTT.

Details on this clone: Other DNA sequences in the sample encode the same CDR3. The V gene is TRBV29-1, the J gene TRBJ1-2, with D possibly being TRBD1 (6 bases). Trimming pared 4 bases from V and 2 bases from J, leaving 8 bases between. Germline V gene data show CDR1 as SQVTM and CDR2 as ANQGSEA. The CDR3 is made up of 12 amino acids. The CDR3 here is CSVGGQNYGYTF. CDR3 nucleotides: TGCAGCGTTGGGGGACAAAACTATGGCTACACCTTC.

The genes are TRBV7-6 and TRBJ2-1; 14 bases align to TRBD2. V was clipped by 3 bases and J by 4 bases; unmatched bases: 5. Germline loops: CDR1 SGHVS, CDR2 FNYEAQ. The CDR3 runs 17 residues. The CDR3 DNA follows: TGTGCCAGCAGCTTGACTAGCGGGGGGGGTCGGTACAATGAGCAGTTCTTC. It specifies CASSLTSGGGRYNEQFF. Looking up the rest from reference TRBV7-6 and TRBJ2-1 gives the full variable domain: GAGVSQSPRYKVTKRGQDVALRCDPISGHVSLYWYRQALGQGPEFLTYFNYEAQQDKSGLPNDRFSAERPEGSISTLTIQRTEQRDSAMYRCASSLTSGGGRYNEQFFGPGTRLTVL.

V is TRBV28 and J is TRBJ1-5; perhaps TRBD1 as D (6 bases). Germline-derived CDR1 and CDR2 are MDHEN and SYDVKM. V was shortened by 5 bases and J by 4 bases, with 12 bases between the two germline ends. The length of the CDR3 is 14 residues. The CDR3, as DNA: TGTGCCAGCAGTCCAGGGGTGGGGAATCAGCCCCAGCATTTT. This translates into CASSPGVGNQPQHF. Drawing the rest from reference TRBV28 and TRBJ1-5, the complete variable domain is DVKVTQSSRYLVKRTGEKVFLECVQDMDHENMFWYRQDPGLGLRLIYFSYDVKMKEKGDIPEGYSVSREKKERFSLILESASTNQTSMYLCASSPGVGNQPQHFGDGTRLSIL.

The rearrangement joins TRBV19 to TRBJ1-4; 7 bases fit TRBD1. From germline, CDR1 is LNHDA and CDR2 SQIVND (reference sequence). This CDR3 has 14 residues. V was pared by 3 bases and J by 7 bases, with 5 bases of the junction left unmatched. The CDR3 loop is CASSIGRGTEKLFF. Here the CDR3 DNA reads TGTGCCAGTAGTATTGGCAGGGGGACTGAAAAACTGTTTTTT.

This clone was counted between two and nine times. The rearrangement uses TRBV6-1 and TRBJ1-2; 8 bases map to TRBD1. The V segment lost 2 bases and the J segment 8 bases; nucleotides outside the gene matches: 13. Germline CDR1 is MNHNS and CDR2 is SASEGT. CDR3 length: 16 amino acids. The CDR3 region is CASSEPRPTGVNGYTF. In nucleotides, the CDR3 is TGTGCCAGCAGTGAACCCAGACCGACAGGGGTGAACGGCTACACCTTC.

This chain uses TRBV2 with TRBJ2-2; 9 nucleotides line up with TRBD1. V lost 5 bases to trimming and J lost 3 bases; unmatched junction nucleotides: 4. Germline V lookup: CDR1 SNHLY, CDR2 FYNNEI. The CDR3 sequence is 15 residues long. DNA of the CDR3: TGTGCCAGCAGTCCACAGGGGGCGGACACCGGGGAGCTGTTTTTT. Its protein is CASSPQGADTGELFF.

The V and J genes are TRBV18 and TRBJ2-3; perhaps TRBD1 as D (6 bases). Deletions cut 5 bases from V and 2 bases from J, with 14 bases between. The CDR3 totals 15 residues. CDR1 is KGHSH, CDR2 LQKENI, per germline. The CDR3 here is CASSFSQGYTDTQYF. The CDR3 region has the DNA TGTGCCAGCTCATTCTCCCAGGGGTACACAGATACGCAGTATTTT.

The rearrangement links TRBV6-5 to TRBJ2-7, with D tentatively TRBD2 (5 bases). Trimming left V 5 bases short and J 4 bases short, with 9 bases between. The CDR3 has 12 amino acids. CDR1 is MNHEY, CDR2 SVGAGI, per germline. The DNA for the CDR3 is TGTGCCAGCAGTCCCGCGGGTTACGAGCAGTACGTC. This encodes CASSPAGYEQYV.

This clone was observed a handful of times. The chain links TRBV12-5 to TRBJ2-7; 9 nucleotides agree with TRBD1. In germline, CDR1 is LGHNT, CDR2 FRNRAP. Trimming took 4 bases from V and 7 from J; bases not matched to a gene: 14. The CDR3 has 16 amino acids. CDR3 sequence (DNA): TGTGCTAGTGGTTCCTCATCGGGACAGGGATTTCAAGAGCAGTACGTC. It specifies CASGSSSGQGFQEQYV.

CDR3 residues: CASRGGQGNQPQHF. The CDR3, as DNA: TGTGCCAGCCGGGGGGGACAGGGTAATCAGCCCCAGCATTTT. V usage is TRBV6-6 and J usage is TRBJ1-5; 9 bases align to TRBD1. After removal of 8 bases from V and 4 bases from J, the junction contained 6 bases not matched to a gene. The CDR3 extends over 14 amino acids. Germline CDR1 is MNHNY and CDR2 is SVGAGI (reference sequence).

This chain connects TRBV7-8 to TRBJ1-1; 7 nucleotides line up with TRBD1. With V trimmed by 5 bases and J by 5 bases, 2 bases remained unmatched. The CDR3 extends over 12 amino acids. Germline loops: CDR1 SGHVS, CDR2 FQNEAQ. CDR3 DNA: TGTGCCAGCAGCCGGACAGGAACTGAAGCTTTCTTT. It encodes CASSRTGTEAFF.

The sample holds one count of this clone. The genes are TRBV5-6 and TRBJ1-2, with TRBD1 matching over 11 bases. Germline V gives CDR1 SGHDT, CDR2 YYEEEE. CDR3 size: 15 residues. The V and J ends lost 2 bases and 7 bases, in that order; junction bases with no gene match: 7. The CDR3 nucleotides read TGTGCCAGCAGCTTCGGACAGGGGGCAGTGGGTGGCTACACCTTC. The encoded protein is CASSFGQGAVGGYTF.

The CDR3 region has the DNA TGTGCCAGCAGCCACGGGACTGCGAACACCGGGGAGCTGTTTTTT. Translated, it gives CASSHGTANTGELFF. The V and J genes are TRBV3-1 (or the pseudogene TRBV3-2) and TRBJ2-2; D possibly corresponds to TRBD2 (6 bases). Trimming left V 3 bases short and J 0 bases short, with 8 bases between. The CDR3 has 15 residues. Germline V CDR1 and CDR2: LGHDT, YNNKEL (reference sequence).